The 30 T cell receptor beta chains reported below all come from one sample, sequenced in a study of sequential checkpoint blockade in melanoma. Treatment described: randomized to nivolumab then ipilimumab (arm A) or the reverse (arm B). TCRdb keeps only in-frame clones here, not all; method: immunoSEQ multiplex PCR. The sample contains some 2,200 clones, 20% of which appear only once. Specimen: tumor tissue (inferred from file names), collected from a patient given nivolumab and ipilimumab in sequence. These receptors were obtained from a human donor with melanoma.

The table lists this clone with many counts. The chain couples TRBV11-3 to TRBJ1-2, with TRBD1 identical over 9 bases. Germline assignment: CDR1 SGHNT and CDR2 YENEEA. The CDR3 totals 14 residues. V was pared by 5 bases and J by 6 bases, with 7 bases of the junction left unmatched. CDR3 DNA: TGTGCCAGCAGCCCCGGGACAGGGTTTGATGGCTACACCTTC. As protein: CASSPGTGFDGYTF.

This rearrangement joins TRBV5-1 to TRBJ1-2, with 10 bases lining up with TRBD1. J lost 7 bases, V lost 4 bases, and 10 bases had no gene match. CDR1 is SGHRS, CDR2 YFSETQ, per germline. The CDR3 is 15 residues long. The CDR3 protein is CASSIEDRGIGGYTF. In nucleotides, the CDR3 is TGCGCCAGCAGCATCGAGGACAGGGGGATTGGTGGCTACACCTTC.

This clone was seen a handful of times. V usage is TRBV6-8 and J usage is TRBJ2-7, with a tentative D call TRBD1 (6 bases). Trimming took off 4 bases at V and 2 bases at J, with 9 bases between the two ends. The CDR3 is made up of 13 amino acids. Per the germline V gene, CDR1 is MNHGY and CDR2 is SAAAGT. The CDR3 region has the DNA TGTGCCAGCAGTTGGGGGCCTACCTACGAGCAGTACGTC. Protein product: CASSWGPTYEQYV.

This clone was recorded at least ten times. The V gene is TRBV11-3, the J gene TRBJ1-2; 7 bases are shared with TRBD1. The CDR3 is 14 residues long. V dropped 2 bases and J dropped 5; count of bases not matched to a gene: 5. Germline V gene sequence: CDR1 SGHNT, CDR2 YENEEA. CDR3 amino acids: CASSLRGPWYGYTF. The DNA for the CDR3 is TGTGCCAGCAGCTTAAGGGGGCCTTGGTATGGCTACACCTTC.

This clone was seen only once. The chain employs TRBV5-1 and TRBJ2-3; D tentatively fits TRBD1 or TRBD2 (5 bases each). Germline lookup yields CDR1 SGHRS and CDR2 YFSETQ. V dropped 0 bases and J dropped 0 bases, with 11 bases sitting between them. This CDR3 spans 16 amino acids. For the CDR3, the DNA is TGCGCCAGCAGCTTGGGGTATGGGGGTAGCACAGATACGCAGTATTTT. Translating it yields CASSLGYGGSTDTQYF.

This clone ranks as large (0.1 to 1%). The CDR3 sequence: CSVGQFLWDEQFF. Written as DNA, the CDR3 is TGCAGCGTAGGACAGTTCCTTTGGGACGAGCAGTTCTTC. The V call is TRBV29-1, the J call TRBJ2-1, with D perhaps TRBD1 (6 bases). The CDR3 is 13 amino acids. The germline V and J ends were trimmed by 6 bases and 10 bases, with 19 bases remaining between them. Germline CDR1 is SQVTM and CDR2 is ANQGSEA.

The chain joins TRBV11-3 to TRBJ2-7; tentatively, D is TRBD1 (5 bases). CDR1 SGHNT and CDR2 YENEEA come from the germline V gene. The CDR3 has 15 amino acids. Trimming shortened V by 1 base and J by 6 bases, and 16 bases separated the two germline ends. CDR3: CASSLGTQGYREQYF. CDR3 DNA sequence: TGTGCCAGCAGCTTAGGGACCCAGGGTTATCGCGAGCAGTACTTC.

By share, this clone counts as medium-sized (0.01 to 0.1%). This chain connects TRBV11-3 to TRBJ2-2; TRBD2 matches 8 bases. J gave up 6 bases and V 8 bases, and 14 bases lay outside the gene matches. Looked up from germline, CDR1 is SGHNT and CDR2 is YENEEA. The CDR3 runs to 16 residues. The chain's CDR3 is CASRAGELSLPGELFF. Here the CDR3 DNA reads TGTGCCAGCCGAGCGGGAGAGCTATCTTTGCCCGGGGAGCTGTTTTTT.

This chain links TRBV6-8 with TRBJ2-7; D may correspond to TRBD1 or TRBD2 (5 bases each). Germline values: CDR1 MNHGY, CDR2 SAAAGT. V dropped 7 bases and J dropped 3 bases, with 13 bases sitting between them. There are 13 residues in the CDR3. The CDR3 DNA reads TGTGCCAGCATGAGGGGAACAGACTACGAGCAGTACTTC. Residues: CASMRGTDYEQYF.

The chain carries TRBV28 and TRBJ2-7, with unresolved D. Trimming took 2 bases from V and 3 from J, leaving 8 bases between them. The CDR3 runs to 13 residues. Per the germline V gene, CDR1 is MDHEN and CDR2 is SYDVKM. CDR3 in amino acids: CASSLGTLYEQYF. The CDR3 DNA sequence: TGTGCCAGCAGTTTAGGCACACTCTACGAGCAGTACTTC.

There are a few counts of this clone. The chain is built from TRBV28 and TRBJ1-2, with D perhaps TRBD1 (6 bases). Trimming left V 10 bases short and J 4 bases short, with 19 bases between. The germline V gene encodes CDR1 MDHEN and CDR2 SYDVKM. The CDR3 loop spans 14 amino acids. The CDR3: CATRSGQPFYGYTF. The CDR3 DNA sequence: TGTGCCACCAGATCCGGACAGCCTTTCTATGGCTACACCTTC.

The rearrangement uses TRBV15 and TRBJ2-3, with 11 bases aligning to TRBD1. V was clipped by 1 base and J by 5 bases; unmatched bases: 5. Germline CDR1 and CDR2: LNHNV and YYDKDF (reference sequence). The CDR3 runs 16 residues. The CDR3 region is CATSRGTGGLGDTQYF. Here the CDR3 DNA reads TGTGCCACCAGCAGAGGGACAGGGGGCTTAGGAGATACGCAGTATTTT.

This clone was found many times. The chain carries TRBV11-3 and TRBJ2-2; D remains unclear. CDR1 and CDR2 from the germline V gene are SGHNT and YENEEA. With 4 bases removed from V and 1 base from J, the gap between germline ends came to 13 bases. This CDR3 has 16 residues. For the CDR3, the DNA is TGTGCCAGCAGCTCGCAATCTAGGGTGAACACCGGGGAGCTGTTTTTT. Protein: CASSSQSRVNTGELFF. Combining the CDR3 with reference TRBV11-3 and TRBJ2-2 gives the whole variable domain EAGVVQSPRYKIIEKKQPVAFWCNPISGHNTLYWYLQNLGQGPELLIRYENEEAVDDSQLPKDRFSAERLKGVDSTLKIQPAELGDSAVYLCASSSQSRVNTGELFFGEGSRLTVL.

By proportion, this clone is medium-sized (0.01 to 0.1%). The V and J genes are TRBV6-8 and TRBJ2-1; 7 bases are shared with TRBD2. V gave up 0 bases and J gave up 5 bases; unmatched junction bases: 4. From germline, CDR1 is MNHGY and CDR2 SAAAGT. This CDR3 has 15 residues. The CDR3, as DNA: TGTGCCAGCAGTTACTCGGCTAGCGGTCACAATGAGCAGTTCTTC. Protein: CASSYSASGHNEQFF.

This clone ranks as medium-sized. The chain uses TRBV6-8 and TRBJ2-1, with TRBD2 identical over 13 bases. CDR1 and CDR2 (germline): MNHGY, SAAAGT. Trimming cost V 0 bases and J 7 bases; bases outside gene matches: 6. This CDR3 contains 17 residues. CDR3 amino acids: CASSYSPGTSGNNEQFF. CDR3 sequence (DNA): TGTGCCAGCAGTTACTCTCCCGGGACTAGCGGGAATAATGAGCAGTTCTTC.

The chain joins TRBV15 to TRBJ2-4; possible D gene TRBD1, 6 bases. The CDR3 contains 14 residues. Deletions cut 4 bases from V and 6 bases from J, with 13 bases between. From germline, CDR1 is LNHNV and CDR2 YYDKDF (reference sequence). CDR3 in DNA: TGTGCCACCAGCACCCGCTTGGGGGCAAACATTCAGTACTTC. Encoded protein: CATSTRLGANIQYF.

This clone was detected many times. The CDR3: CASNSPWAGNYGYTF. The CDR3 nucleotides are TGTGCCAGCAACTCCCCATGGGCTGGGAACTATGGCTACACCTTC. The chain combines TRBV9 with TRBJ1-2; the D is unclear. From germline, CDR1 is SGDLS and CDR2 YYNGEE. V was pared by 6 bases and J by 2 bases, with 17 bases between. The CDR3 extends over 15 amino acids.

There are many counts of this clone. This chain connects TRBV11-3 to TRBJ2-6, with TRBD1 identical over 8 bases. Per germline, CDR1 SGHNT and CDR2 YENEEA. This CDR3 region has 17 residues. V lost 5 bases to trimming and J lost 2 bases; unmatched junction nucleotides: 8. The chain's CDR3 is CASSPRTGKAGANVLTF. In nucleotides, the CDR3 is TGTGCCAGCAGCCCCCGGACAGGGAAGGCTGGGGCCAACGTCCTGACTTTC.

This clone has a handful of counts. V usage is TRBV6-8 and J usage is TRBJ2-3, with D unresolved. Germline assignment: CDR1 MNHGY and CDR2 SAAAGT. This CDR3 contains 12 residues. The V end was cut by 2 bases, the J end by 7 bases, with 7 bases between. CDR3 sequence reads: CASSYGRNTQYF. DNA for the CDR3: TGTGCCAGCAGTTACGGTAGAAATACGCAGTATTTT.

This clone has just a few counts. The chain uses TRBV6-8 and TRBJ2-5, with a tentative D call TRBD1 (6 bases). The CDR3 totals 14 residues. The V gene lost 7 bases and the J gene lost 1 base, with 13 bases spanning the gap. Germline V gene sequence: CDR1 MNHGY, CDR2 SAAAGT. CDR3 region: CASTLAGAQETQYF. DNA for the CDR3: TGTGCCAGCACGCTGGCAGGGGCCCAAGAGACCCAGTACTTC.

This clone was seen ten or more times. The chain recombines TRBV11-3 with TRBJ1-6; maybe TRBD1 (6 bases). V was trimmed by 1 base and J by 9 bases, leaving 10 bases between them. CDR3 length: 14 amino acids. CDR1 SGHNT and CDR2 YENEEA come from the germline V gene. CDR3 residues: CASSLGQGSSPLHF. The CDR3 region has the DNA TGTGCCAGCAGCTTAGGGCAGGGGAGTTCACCCCTCCACTTT.

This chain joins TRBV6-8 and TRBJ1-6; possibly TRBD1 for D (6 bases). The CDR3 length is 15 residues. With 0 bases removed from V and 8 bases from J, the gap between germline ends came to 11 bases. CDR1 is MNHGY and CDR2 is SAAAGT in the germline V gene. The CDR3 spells CASSYSWGPHSPLHF. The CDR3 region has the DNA TGTGCCAGCAGTTACTCGTGGGGGCCTCATTCACCCCTCCACTTT.

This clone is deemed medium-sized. The CDR3 loop is CASSFRDRAYEQYV. CDR3 DNA: TGTGCCAGCAGCTTCCGGGACAGGGCCTACGAGCAGTACGTC. The J gene is TRBJ2-7, the V gene TRBV11-3; 9 nucleotides agree with TRBD1. CDR1 and CDR2 from the germline V gene are SGHNT and YENEEA. The junction had 2 bases not matched to a gene; V was cut back by 3 bases and J by 2 bases. This CDR3 contains 14 residues.

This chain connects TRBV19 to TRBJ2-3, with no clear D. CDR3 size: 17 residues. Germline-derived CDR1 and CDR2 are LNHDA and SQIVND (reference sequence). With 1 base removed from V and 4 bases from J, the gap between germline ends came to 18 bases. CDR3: CASSIVWTDNSPDTQYF. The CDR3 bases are TGTGCCAGTAGTATAGTTTGGACCGATAACTCCCCAGATACGCAGTATTTT.

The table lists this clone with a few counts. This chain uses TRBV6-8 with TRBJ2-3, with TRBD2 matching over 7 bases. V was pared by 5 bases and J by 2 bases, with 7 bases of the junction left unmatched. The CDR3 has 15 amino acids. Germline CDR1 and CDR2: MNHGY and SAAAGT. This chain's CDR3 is CASSSSGVITDTQYF. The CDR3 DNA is TGTGCCAGCAGTAGCAGCGGGGTGATCACAGATACGCAGTATTTT.

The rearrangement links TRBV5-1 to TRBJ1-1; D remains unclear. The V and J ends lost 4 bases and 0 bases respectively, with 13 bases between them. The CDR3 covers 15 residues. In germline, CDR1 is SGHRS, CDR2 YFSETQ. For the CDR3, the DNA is TGCGCCAGCAGCCCGGGCCTGGTCCTGAACACTGAAGCTTTCTTT. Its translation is CASSPGLVLNTEAFF.

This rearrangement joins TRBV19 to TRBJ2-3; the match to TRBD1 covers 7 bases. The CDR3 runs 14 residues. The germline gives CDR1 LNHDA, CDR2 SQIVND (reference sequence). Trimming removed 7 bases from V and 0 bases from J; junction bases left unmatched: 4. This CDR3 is CASTPTGSTDTQYF. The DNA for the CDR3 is TGTGCCAGTACCCCGACAGGGAGCACAGATACGCAGTATTTT.

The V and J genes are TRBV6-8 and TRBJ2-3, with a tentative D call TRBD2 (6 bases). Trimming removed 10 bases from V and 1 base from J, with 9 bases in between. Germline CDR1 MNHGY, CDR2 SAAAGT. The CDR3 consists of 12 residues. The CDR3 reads CAIWEGTDTQYF. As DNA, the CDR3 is TGTGCCATCTGGGAGGGCACAGATACGCAGTATTTT.

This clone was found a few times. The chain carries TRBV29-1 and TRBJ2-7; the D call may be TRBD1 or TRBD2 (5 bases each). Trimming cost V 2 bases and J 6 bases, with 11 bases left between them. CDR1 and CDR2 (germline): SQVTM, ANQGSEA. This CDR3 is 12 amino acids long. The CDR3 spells CSVERDGGEQYF. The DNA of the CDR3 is TGCAGCGTTGAAAGGGACGGCGGCGAGCAGTACTTC.

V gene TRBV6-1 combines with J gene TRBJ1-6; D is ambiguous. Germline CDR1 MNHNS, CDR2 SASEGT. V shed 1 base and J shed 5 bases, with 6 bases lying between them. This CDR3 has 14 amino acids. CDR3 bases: TGTGCCAGCAGTGAAGTGGTAAATAATTCACCCCTCCACTTT. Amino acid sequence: CASSEVVNNSPLHF.